These T cell receptor beta chains were read from a single sample in a study of sequential checkpoint blockade in melanoma. Assay used: immunoSEQ multiplex PCR; TCRdb lists only in-frame clones, some missing. This table has some 17,000 clones, roughly 72% appearing once. The material sequenced was CD8+ T cells sorted from blood (inferred from file names), taken from a patient given nivolumab and ipilimumab in sequence. These receptors were taken from a human donor with melanoma. Both conserved end residues are part of each CDR3. The order of the fields is V gene, D gene, CDR3 length, J gene, CDR3 protein. A D gene is named only where the DNA matches it firmly.

TRBV18	.	16	TRBJ1-2	CASSPAWGGSNYGYTF
TRBV6-4	.	15	TRBJ1-2	CASSITAEANYGYTF
TRBV4-3	.	14	TRBJ2-2	CASSQGPDSGELFF
TRBV10-3	.	16	TRBJ2-1	CAISEFQGGSYNEQFF
TRBV6-5	TRBD1	15	TRBJ2-7	CASSYLGQGESEQYF
TRBV27	TRBD1	14	TRBJ2-2	CASSWTGNSGELFF
TRBV6-6	.	13	TRBJ2-1	CASSSPYSDEQFF
TRBV2	.	18	TRBJ2-3	CASSGGQDGEYRADTQYF
TRBV6-5	.	14	.	CASSAGQQPYEQYF
TRBV28	.	12	TRBJ2-7	CANSSISGEQYF
TRBV7-9	TRBD1	13	TRBJ2-7	CASSSQGVYEQYF
TRBV28	.	14	TRBJ1-2	CASKFKSGLDGYTF
TRBV27	TRBD2	18	TRBJ2-1	CASSLGLAGGGTYNEQFF
TRBV27	.	16	TRBJ2-7	CASSFSAGEGLYEQYF
TRBV5-1	.	16	TRBJ2-1	CASSEVMRLGGNEQFF
TRBV7-9	.	12	TRBJ2-1	CASSLEHNEQFF
TRBV7-9	TRBD2	16	TRBJ2-2	CASSLGLAGVTGELFF
TRBV6-4	TRBD1	15	TRBJ2-2	CASSDATGGTGELFF
TRBV7-2	TRBD1	15	TRBJ1-1	CASSGRIRDRPEAFF
TRBV6-4	.	13	TRBJ2-7	CASSPGHTYEQYF
TRBV18	TRBD1	17	TRBJ2-2	CASSFSSGTGPSGELFF
TRBV5-1	.	14	.	CASSLMDREGEQYF
TRBV7-9	.	15	TRBJ2-2	CASSPAGTGPGELFF
TRBV30	.	12	TRBJ1-1	CAWSGMNTEAFF
TRBV4-3	TRBD1	14	.	CASSQVQGSYEQYF
TRBV9	.	15	TRBJ2-3	CASSVAGRSTDTQYF
TRBV5-4	.	11	TRBJ1-2	CASSFVGGYTF
TRBV7-9	TRBD2	16	TRBJ2-7	CASSGGTSGSSYEQYF
TRBV27	.	12	TRBJ2-7	CASWSLYYEQYF